The clone carrying this TCR beta chain was counted ten times or more. Its antigen is not identified. V was cut by 0 bases and J by 4 bases, with 12 bases left in between. Germline CDR1 is KGHSH and CDR2 is LQKENI. The CDR3 length is 15 residues. This record belongs to a study of regulatory T cells in long-lasting Graves disease. For the study at large: Persistent Graves' disease meant over 5 years of antithyroid drugs with positive TSH receptor antibodies.

Study-wide results and limits: Relative to newly diagnosed Graves' patients, persistent ones had lower TCR diversity.

CDR3 regions were amplified by Arm-PCR using iRepertoire HTBI primers to build TCR beta libraries. TCRdb itself ran the multiplex PCR reads through MiXCR, one entry per CDR3 protein. The top ten clones hold 13% to 15% of a sample with 350,000 to 500,000 distinct CDR3 sequences, 21% of them seen once. Time point noted: persistent/refractory GD, antithyroid drugs over 5 years with positive TRAb. Extracted PBMC RNA gave rise to the TCR library. The sample consisted of peripheral blood mononuclear cells (PBMCs), taken when the disease was refractory, from a patient treated with antithyroid drugs. This chain joins TRBV18 and TRBJ2-5; D uncertain. The sequence came from a female donor with Graves disease. The CDR3 region is CASSPPLAPRETQYF. As DNA, the CDR3 is TGTGCCAGCTCACCACCGTTGGCGCCCAGAGAGACCCAGTACTTC.